Listed here are 32 T cell receptor beta chains from one sample, sequenced in a study of cytomegalovirus exposure and HLA in healthy donors. 13 Jbeta primers and 60 Vbeta primers were used for the PCR. The method was immunoSEQ multiplex PCR; TCRdb's version includes in-frame clones alone and lacks a portion of them. Of tens of thousands of clones in the sample, around 78% were seen once. The sequenced material came from PBMCs. The receptor set was obtained from a man aged 18 to 30 in good health and CMV-seropositive.

The J gene is TRBJ1-1, the V gene TRBV29-1, with 7 positions matching TRBD1. The germline gives CDR1 SQVTM, CDR2 ANQGSEA. CDR3 length: 12 amino acids. V dropped 4 bases and J dropped 4; count of bases not matched to a gene: 3. This CDR3 is CSVGRGLTEAFF. The CDR3 nucleotides read TGCAGCGTTGGGAGGGGGCTCACTGAAGCTTTCTTT.

CDR3 in amino acids: CASRLGTGGEAFF. In DNA form, the CDR3 reads TGTGCCAGCAGACTCGGGACAGGAGGTGAAGCTTTCTTT. The chain has TRBV7-9 and TRBJ1-1; 8 bases map to TRBD1. V lost 6 bases to trimming and J lost 7 bases; unmatched junction nucleotides: 7. Germline V gene sequence: CDR1 SEHNR, CDR2 FQNEAQ (reference sequence). The CDR3 is 13 residues long.

J is TRBJ2-2 and V is TRBV30, with 10 bases that match TRBD2. The junction had 0 bases not matched to a gene; V was cut back by 1 base and J by 1 base. Germline CDR1 is GTSNPN and CDR2 is SVGIG (reference sequence). The CDR3 is made up of 15 amino acids. This CDR3 reads CAWSGTSGNTGELFF. CDR3 bases: TGTGCCTGGAGTGGGACTAGCGGGAACACCGGGGAGCTGTTTTTT.

The gene calls are TRBV30 and TRBJ1-5, with D possibly matching TRBD1 (5 bases). Trimming shortened V by 5 bases and J by 2 bases, and 7 bases separated the two germline ends. In germline, CDR1 is GTSNPN, CDR2 SVGIG (reference sequence). This CDR3 is 12 amino acids long. CDR3 nucleotide sequence: TGTGCCTGGGACAGAGGCAATCAGCCCCAGCATTTT. Residues: CAWDRGNQPQHF.

DNA of the CDR3: TGCGCCAGACTAATTGTCGGACAGACGGCCTCTGGGGCCAACGTCCTGACTTTC. Translating gives CARLIVGQTASGANVLTF. The V and J genes are TRBV5-1 and TRBJ2-6; D might be TRBD1 (6 bases). This CDR3 spans 18 amino acids. V lost 8 bases to trimming and J lost 0 bases, with 21 bases between them. Germline V gene sequence: CDR1 SGHRS, CDR2 YFSETQ.

The chain combines TRBV7-3 with TRBJ1-1; 10 nucleotides agree with TRBD1. V was clipped by 6 bases and J by 7 bases; unmatched bases: 5. Germline assignment: CDR1 SGHTA and CDR2 FQGTGA. CDR3 size: 13 residues. CDR3 sequence reads: CASSTGQGSEAFF. CDR3 nucleotides: TGTGCCAGCAGTACGGGACAGGGGAGTGAAGCTTTCTTT. The full variable domain, in which reference TRBV7-3 and TRBJ1-1 provide the parts outside the CDR3, is GAGVSQTPSNKVTEKGKYVELRCDPISGHTALYWYRQSLGQGPEFLIYFQGTGAADDSGLPNDRFFAVRPEGSVSTLKIQRTERGDSAVYLCASSTGQGSEAFFGQGTRLTVV.

The chain combines TRBV9 with TRBJ2-7, with D tentatively TRBD1 (5 bases). Germline-derived CDR1 and CDR2 are SGDLS and YYNGEE. V lost 0 bases, J lost 3 bases, and 10 bases lay in between. The CDR3 totals 14 residues. The CDR3 nucleotides are TGTGCCAGCAGCGTAGGACAGCCAAACTACGAGCAGTACTTC. The encoded protein is CASSVGQPNYEQYF.

The J gene is TRBJ1-1, the V gene TRBV4-1; D is undetermined. V dropped 1 base and J dropped 3 bases, with 9 bases sitting between them. The CDR3 sequence is 14 residues long. Germline CDR1 and CDR2: MGHRA and YSYEKL. Here the CDR3 reads CASSQGTVYTEAFF. CDR3 DNA: TGCGCCAGCAGCCAAGGTACTGTTTACACTGAAGCTTTCTTT.

The chain is built from TRBV4-1 and TRBJ1-2; D perhaps matches TRBD1 (5 bases). The germline V gene encodes CDR1 MGHRA and CDR2 YSYEKL. The CDR3 runs to 14 residues. The V end was cut by 5 bases, the J end by 5 bases, with 15 bases between. The CDR3 here is CASSDTGVMYGYTF. In DNA form, the CDR3 reads TGCGCCAGCAGCGACACAGGAGTAATGTATGGCTACACCTTC.

Only one count was recorded for this clone. The V and J genes are TRBV4-1 and TRBJ2-1, with D hard to call. This CDR3 contains 12 residues. Trimming took off 0 bases at V and 8 bases at J, with 5 bases between the two ends. Germline CDR1 reads MGHRA; CDR2 reads YSYEKL. Written as DNA, the CDR3 is TGCGCCAGCAGCCAAGAGGGCCATGAGCAGTTCTTC. This encodes CASSQEGHEQFF.

The rearrangement uses TRBV30 and TRBJ1-1; D is ambiguous. The CDR3 length is 13 residues. Germline values: CDR1 GTSNPN, CDR2 SVGIG (reference sequence). The germline V and J ends were trimmed by 2 bases and 0 bases, with 7 bases remaining between them. Here the CDR3 reads CAWSYYMNTEAFF. The CDR3 coding sequence is TGTGCCTGGAGTTATTATATGAACACTGAAGCTTTCTTT.

The chain combines TRBV7-8 with TRBJ2-1, with 11 bases identical to TRBD2. V shed 5 bases, J shed 10 bases, and the junction held 10 bases outside the gene matches. The CDR3 is 15 amino acids. Germline V gene lookup returns CDR1 SGHVS and CDR2 FQNEAQ. CDR3 residues: CASSPGTSGSIEQFF. The CDR3 DNA reads as TGTGCCAGCAGCCCCGGGACTAGCGGCAGTATAGAGCAGTTCTTC.

The gene calls are TRBV28 and TRBJ2-3; TRBD2 aligns across 10 bases. Germline V gene lookup returns CDR1 MDHEN and CDR2 SYDVKM. The CDR3 spans 15 residues. The trim removed 3 bases at V and 6 bases at J, leaving 6 bases unmatched. Written as DNA, the CDR3 is TGTGCCAGCAGTTTCCAGCGGGGGGGTTTCGATACGCAGTATTTT. Translated: CASSFQRGGFDTQYF.

The chain recombines TRBV13 with TRBJ1-6; D not resolved. With 2 bases removed from V and 8 bases from J, the gap between germline ends came to 10 bases. Looked up from germline, CDR1 is PRHDT and CDR2 is FYEKMQ (reference sequence). This CDR3 region has 14 residues. The CDR3 sequence is CASSLYISDSPLHF. In DNA, the CDR3 is TGTGCCAGCAGCTTATATATCAGCGATTCACCCCTCCACTTT.

The count of this clone is one. V usage is TRBV6-4 and J usage is TRBJ2-2; D is perhaps TRBD1 (5 bases). V was clipped by 1 base and J by 3 bases, with 6 bases between them. Looked up from germline, CDR1 is MRHNA and CDR2 is SNTAGT. The CDR3 totals 14 residues. The CDR3 protein is CASSDWGDTGELFF. The DNA of the CDR3 is TGTGCCAGCAGTGACTGGGGCGACACCGGGGAGCTGTTTTTT.

There are many counts of this clone. This chain joins TRBV6-5 and TRBJ2-7; D might be TRBD2 (6 bases). Trimming took 1 base from V and 6 from J, leaving 13 bases between them. The CDR3 runs 14 residues. Germline V gives CDR1 MNHEY, CDR2 SVGAGI. CDR3 residues: CASSYYGGRVEQYF. In nucleotides, the CDR3 is TGTGCCAGCAGTTACTACGGGGGTCGGGTCGAGCAGTACTTC.

J is TRBJ2-7 and V is TRBV6-5; maybe TRBD2 (6 bases). CDR3 length: 15 residues. CDR1 MNHEY and CDR2 SVGAGI come from the germline V gene. Trimming stripped 6 bases from V and 0 bases from J, with 15 bases between. The CDR3 loop reads CASRRGRTHSYEQYF. The CDR3 DNA reads TGTGCCAGCAGGCGGGGACGGACTCACTCCTACGAGCAGTACTTC.

The V gene is TRBV7-2, the J gene TRBJ2-1; D remains unclear. CDR3 length equals 12 residues. Germline V gene data show CDR1 as SGHTA and CDR2 as FQGNSA. Trimming shortened V by 7 bases and J by 5 bases, and 9 bases separated the two germline ends. The CDR3 nucleotides are TGTGCCAGCACAAACTACCACAATGAGCAGTTCTTC. As protein: CASTNYHNEQFF.

The chain employs TRBV6-5 and TRBJ1-2, with unresolved D. Germline V gene lookup returns CDR1 MNHEY and CDR2 SVGAGI. Trimming removed 2 bases from V and 6 bases from J, with 13 bases in between. This CDR3 comprises 14 residues. CDR3 in amino acids: CASSYRLGRNGYTF. For the CDR3, the DNA is TGTGCCAGCAGTTACCGTCTGGGGAGGAATGGCTACACCTTC.

The V and J genes are TRBV30 and TRBJ1-1; 7 nucleotides align to TRBD1. The CDR3 extends over 12 amino acids. Germline values: CDR1 GTSNPN, CDR2 SVGIG (reference sequence). The V segment lost 0 bases and the J segment 9 bases; nucleotides outside the gene matches: 4. CDR3 region: CAWSVGTVKAFF. In DNA, the CDR3 is TGTGCCTGGAGTGTGGGGACAGTGAAAGCTTTCTTT.

Note on this clone: Different DNA sequences within this sample yield the same CDR3. The chain uses TRBV5-1 and TRBJ1-1; no reliable D call. Germline lookup yields CDR1 SGHRS and CDR2 YFSETQ. This CDR3 region has 13 residues. V shed 0 bases and J shed 5 bases, with 8 bases lying between them. For the CDR3, the DNA is TGCGCCAGCAGCTTGGCCGGTGAAACTGAAGCTTTCTTT. Translating gives CASSLAGETEAFF.

This sequence joins TRBV7-8 and TRBJ2-4, with 9 bases aligning to TRBD1. V dropped 1 base and J dropped 8; count of bases not matched to a gene: 3. The V gene's germline CDR1 is SGHVS and CDR2 FQNEAQ. The CDR3 is 14 residues long. The chain's CDR3 is CASSLEGQGHIQYF. In DNA form, the CDR3 reads TGTGCCAGCAGCTTAGAGGGACAGGGACACATTCAGTACTTC.

This rearrangement joins TRBV28 to TRBJ1-2; 7 bases match TRBD1. Per germline, CDR1 MDHEN and CDR2 SYDVKM. The V and J ends lost 3 bases and 2 bases, in that order; junction bases with no gene match: 6. The CDR3 is 15 amino acids. The CDR3 reads CASSFSTGQNYGYTF. As DNA, the CDR3 is TGTGCCAGCAGTTTCTCGACGGGACAGAACTATGGCTACACCTTC.

With regard to this clone: The same CDR3 arises from other DNA sequences in this sample as well. V usage is TRBV9 and J usage is TRBJ1-5, with 7 bases aligning to TRBD1. Germline V gene sequence: CDR1 SGDLS, CDR2 YYNGEE. The CDR3 consists of 15 residues. V was pared by 0 bases and J by 2 bases, with 2 bases of the junction left unmatched. CDR3 residues: CASSVGGGGNQPQHF. CDR3 DNA sequence: TGTGCCAGCAGCGTAGGAGGGGGCGGCAATCAGCCCCAGCATTTT.

This rearrangement joins TRBV2 to TRBJ2-1, with TRBD2 matching over 8 bases. The CDR3 is 15 residues long. The germline V gene encodes CDR1 SNHLY and CDR2 FYNNEI. V was clipped by 6 bases and J by 9 bases; unmatched bases: 13. The CDR3 sequence: CASSFSGMGVTEQFF. The DNA of the CDR3 is TGTGCCAGCAGCTTTAGCGGGATGGGAGTAACTGAGCAGTTCTTC.

V is TRBV4-1 and J is TRBJ1-1; D may be TRBD1 (6 bases). V was pared by 7 bases and J by 7 bases, with 22 bases between. The germline V gene encodes CDR1 MGHRA and CDR2 YSYEKL. The CDR3 loop spans 15 amino acids. The CDR3 is CASTPEGGRIGEAFF. CDR3 nucleotides: TGCGCCAGCACCCCCGAGGGGGGGCGCATCGGTGAAGCTTTCTTT.

The V gene is TRBV9, the J gene TRBJ2-7; 8 nucleotides align to TRBD2. This CDR3 has 14 amino acids. V lost 2 bases, J lost 3 bases, and 4 bases stayed unmatched. CDR1 and CDR2 from the germline V gene are SGDLS and YYNGEE. The DNA of the CDR3 is TGTGCCAGCAGCGTCGGGAGCGGGAGCTACGAGCAGTACTTC. It yields the protein CASSVGSGSYEQYF.

V and J are TRBV5-4 and TRBJ2-7; TRBD2 is a possible D gene (5 bases). CDR3 length equals 14 residues. V dropped 0 bases and J dropped 7 bases, with 14 bases sitting between them. From germline, CDR1 is SGHNT and CDR2 YYREEE (reference sequence). CDR3 sequence reads: CASSLESTTGEQYF. The CDR3 coding sequence is TGTGCCAGCAGCTTGGAGAGCACGACGGGGGAGCAGTACTTC.

The V call is TRBV7-9, the J call TRBJ2-7, with D unresolved. CDR3 length: 11 residues. V lost 0 bases and J lost 7, with 4 bases in between. Looked up from germline, CDR1 is SEHNR and CDR2 is FQNEAQ (reference sequence). CDR3 sequence: CASSLAREQYF. The CDR3 nucleotides read TGTGCCAGCAGCTTAGCCAGAGAGCAGTACTTC.

The chain is built from TRBV5-1 and TRBJ1-2; D not certain. Germline V gene data show CDR1 as SGHRS and CDR2 as YFSETQ. With 5 bases removed from V and 3 bases from J, the gap between germline ends came to 11 bases. CDR3 size: 13 residues. CDR3 sequence: CASSQGLDYGYTF. CDR3 DNA: TGCGCCAGCAGTCAAGGCCTAGACTATGGCTACACCTTC.

The sample holds a few counts of this clone. This CDR3 reads CASSQAGAGANVLTF. The DNA of the CDR3 is TGTGCCAGCAGCCAAGCGGGAGCTGGGGCCAACGTCCTGACTTTC. The chain carries TRBV5-6 and TRBJ2-6; 8 bases are shared with TRBD2. Looked up from germline, CDR1 is SGHDT and CDR2 is YYEEEE. V gave up 4 bases and J gave up 2 bases; unmatched junction bases: 2. The CDR3 has 15 residues. Looking up the rest from reference TRBV5-6 and TRBJ2-6 gives the full variable domain: DAGVTQSPTHLIKTRGQQVTLRCSPKSGHDTVSWYQQALGQGPQFIFQYYEEEERQRGNFPDRFSGHQFPNYSSELNVNALLLGDSALYLCASSQAGAGANVLTFGAGSRLTVL.

This chain connects TRBV5-4 to TRBJ1-1, with a weak D call TRBD1 (5 bases). Germline V gene sequence: CDR1 SGHNT, CDR2 YYREEE (reference sequence). V shed 2 bases and J shed 1 base, with 6 bases lying between them. The CDR3 runs to 13 residues. CDR3 coding DNA: TGTGCCAGCAGCTTAACAGGGAACACTGAAGCTTTCTTT. This codes for CASSLTGNTEAFF.